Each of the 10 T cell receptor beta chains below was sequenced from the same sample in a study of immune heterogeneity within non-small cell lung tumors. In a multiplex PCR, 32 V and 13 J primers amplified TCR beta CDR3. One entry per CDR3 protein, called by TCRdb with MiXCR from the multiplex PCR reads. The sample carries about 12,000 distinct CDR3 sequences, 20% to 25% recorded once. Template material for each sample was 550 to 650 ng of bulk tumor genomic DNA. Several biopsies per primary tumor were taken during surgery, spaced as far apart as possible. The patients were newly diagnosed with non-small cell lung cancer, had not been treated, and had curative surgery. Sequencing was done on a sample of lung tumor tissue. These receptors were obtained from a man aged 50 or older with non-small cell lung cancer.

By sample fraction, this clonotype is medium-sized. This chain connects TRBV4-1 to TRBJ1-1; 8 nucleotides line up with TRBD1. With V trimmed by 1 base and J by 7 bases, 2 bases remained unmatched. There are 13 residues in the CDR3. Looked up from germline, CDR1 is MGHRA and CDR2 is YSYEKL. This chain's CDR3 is CASSQGTGFEAFF. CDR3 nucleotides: TGCGCCAGCAGCCAAGGGACAGGGTTTGAAGCTTTCTTT.

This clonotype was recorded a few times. The CDR3 sequence: CASSYSLWAGEGTQYF. CDR3 DNA: TGTGCCAGCAGTTACTCTCTTTGGGCGGGAGAGGGTACGCAGTATTTT. The rearrangement links TRBV6-5 to TRBJ2-3; 7 bases fit TRBD2. The J segment lost 8 bases and the V segment lost 0 bases, leaving 11 bases of the junction unmatched. The CDR3 is made up of 16 amino acids. Germline CDR1 reads MNHEY; CDR2 reads SVGAGI.

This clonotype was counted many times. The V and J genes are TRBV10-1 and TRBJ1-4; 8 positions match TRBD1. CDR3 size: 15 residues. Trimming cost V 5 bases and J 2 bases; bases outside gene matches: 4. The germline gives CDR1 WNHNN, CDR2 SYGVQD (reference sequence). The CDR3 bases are TGCGCCAGCAGTACAGGGGGGCGGACTAATGAAAAACTGTTTTTT. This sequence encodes CASSTGGRTNEKLFF.

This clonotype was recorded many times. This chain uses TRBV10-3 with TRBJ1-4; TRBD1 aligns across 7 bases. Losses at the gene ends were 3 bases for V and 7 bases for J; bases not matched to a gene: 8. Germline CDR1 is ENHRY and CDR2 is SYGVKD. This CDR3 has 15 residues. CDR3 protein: CAISDPDRAGEKLFF. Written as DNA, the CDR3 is TGTGCCATCAGTGATCCTGACAGGGCTGGTGAAAAACTGTTTTTT.

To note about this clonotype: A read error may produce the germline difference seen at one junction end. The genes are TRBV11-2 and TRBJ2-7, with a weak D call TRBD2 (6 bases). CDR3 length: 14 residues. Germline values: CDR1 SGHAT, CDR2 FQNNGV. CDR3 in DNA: TGTGCCGGCAGCTTGGGGGGTCCAGACCACGAGCAGTACTTC. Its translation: CAGSLGGPDHEQYF.

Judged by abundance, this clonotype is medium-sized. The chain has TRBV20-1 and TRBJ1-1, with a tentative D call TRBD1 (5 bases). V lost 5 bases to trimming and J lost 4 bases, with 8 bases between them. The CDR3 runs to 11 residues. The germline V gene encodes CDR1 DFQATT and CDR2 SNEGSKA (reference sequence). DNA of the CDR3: TGCAGTGCTTTCAGGGTCACTGAAGCTTTCTTT. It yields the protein CSAFRVTEAFF.

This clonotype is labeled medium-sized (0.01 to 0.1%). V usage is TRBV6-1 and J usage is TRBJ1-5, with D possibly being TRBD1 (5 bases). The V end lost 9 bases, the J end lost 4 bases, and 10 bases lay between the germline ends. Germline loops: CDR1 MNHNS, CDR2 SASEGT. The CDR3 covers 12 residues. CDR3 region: CASTEGNQPQHF. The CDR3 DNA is TGTGCCAGTACCGAGGGGAATCAGCCCCAGCATTTT.

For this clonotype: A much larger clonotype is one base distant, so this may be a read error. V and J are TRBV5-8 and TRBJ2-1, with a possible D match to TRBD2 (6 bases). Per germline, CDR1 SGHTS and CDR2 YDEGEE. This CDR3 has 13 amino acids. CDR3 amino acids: CVSRDGGEYEQFF. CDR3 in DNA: TGTGTCAGCAGGGACGGAGGGGAGTATGAGCAGTTCTTC.

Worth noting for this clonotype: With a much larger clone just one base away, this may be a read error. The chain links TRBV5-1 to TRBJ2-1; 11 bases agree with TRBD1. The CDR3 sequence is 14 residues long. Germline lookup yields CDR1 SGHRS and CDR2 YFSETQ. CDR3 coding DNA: TGCGCCAGCAGCAGGGACAGGGGGAGCGATGAGCAGTTATTC. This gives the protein CASSRDRGSDEQLF.

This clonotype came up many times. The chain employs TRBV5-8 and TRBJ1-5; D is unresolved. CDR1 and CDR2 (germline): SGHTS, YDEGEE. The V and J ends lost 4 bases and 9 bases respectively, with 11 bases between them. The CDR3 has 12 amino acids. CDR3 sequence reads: CASSKNTGPQHF. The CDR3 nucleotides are TGTGCCAGCAGCAAAAACACCGGGCCCCAGCATTTT.